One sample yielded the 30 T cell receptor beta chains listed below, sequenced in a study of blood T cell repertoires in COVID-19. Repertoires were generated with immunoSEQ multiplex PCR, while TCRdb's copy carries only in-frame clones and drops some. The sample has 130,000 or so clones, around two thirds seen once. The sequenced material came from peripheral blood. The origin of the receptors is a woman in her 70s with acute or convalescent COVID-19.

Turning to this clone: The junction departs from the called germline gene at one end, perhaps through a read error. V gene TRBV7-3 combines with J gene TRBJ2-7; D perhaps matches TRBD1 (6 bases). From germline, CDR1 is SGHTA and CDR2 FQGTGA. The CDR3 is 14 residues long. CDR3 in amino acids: CASSWDTDSYKQYF. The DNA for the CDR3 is TGTGCCAGCAGCTGGGACACTGACTCCTACAAGCAGTACTTC.

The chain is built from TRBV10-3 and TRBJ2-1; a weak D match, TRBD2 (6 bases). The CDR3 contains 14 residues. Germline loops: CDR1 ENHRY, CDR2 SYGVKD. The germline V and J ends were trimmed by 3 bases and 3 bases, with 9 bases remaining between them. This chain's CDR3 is CAISDGGGYNEQFF. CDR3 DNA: TGTGCCATCAGTGATGGGGGAGGCTACAATGAGCAGTTCTTC.

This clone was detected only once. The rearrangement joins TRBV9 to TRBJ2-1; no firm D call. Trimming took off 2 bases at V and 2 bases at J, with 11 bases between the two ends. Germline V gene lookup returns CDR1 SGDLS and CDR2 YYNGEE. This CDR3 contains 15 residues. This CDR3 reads CASSVSSQTYNEQFF. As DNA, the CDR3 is TGTGCCAGCAGCGTCTCCTCACAGACCTACAATGAGCAGTTCTTC.

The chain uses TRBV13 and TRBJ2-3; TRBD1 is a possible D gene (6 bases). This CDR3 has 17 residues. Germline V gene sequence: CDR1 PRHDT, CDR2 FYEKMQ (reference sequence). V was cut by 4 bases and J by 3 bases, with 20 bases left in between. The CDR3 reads CASSSRGRRQGTDTQYF. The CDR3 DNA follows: TGTGCCAGCAGCTCCCGCGGCAGGCGCCAGGGGACAGATACGCAGTATTTT.

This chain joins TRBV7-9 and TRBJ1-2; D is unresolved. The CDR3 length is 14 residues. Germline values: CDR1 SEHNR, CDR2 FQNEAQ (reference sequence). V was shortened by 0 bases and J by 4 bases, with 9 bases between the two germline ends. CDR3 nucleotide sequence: TGTGCCAGCAGCTTAGCGACCGGGAGCTATGGCTACACCTTC. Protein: CASSLATGSYGYTF.

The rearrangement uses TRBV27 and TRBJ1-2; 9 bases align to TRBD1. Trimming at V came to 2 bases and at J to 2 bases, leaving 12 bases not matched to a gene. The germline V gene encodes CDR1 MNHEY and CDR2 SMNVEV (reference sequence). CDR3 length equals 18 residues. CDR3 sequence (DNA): TGTGCCAGCAGTTTACGCGGCCGCGGGACAGGGATGAACTATGGCTACACCTTC. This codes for CASSLRGRGTGMNYGYTF.

The DNA of the CDR3 is TGTGCCAGCAGACACAGGGGGGAGAGCACTGAAGCTTTCTTT. Its translation is CASRHRGESTEAFF. This chain joins TRBV6-5 and TRBJ1-1; 8 bases align to TRBD1. CDR1 is MNHEY and CDR2 is SVGAGI in the germline V gene. V shed 6 bases, J shed 4 bases, and the junction held 7 bases outside the gene matches. The CDR3 contains 14 residues.

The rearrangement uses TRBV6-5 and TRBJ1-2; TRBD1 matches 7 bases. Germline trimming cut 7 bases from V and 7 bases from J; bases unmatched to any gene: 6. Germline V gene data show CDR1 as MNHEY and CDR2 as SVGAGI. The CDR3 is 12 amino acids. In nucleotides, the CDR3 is TGTGCCAGCAAGGCAGGGGACAGTGGCTACACCTTC. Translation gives CASKAGDSGYTF.

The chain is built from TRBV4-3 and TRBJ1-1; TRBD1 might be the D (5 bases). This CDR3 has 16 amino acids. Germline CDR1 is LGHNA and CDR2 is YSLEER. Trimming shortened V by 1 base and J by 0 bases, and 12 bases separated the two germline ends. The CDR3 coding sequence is TGCGCCAGCAGCCAAGGTGGTGGGGCCTTGAACACTGAAGCTTTCTTT. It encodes CASSQGGGALNTEAFF.

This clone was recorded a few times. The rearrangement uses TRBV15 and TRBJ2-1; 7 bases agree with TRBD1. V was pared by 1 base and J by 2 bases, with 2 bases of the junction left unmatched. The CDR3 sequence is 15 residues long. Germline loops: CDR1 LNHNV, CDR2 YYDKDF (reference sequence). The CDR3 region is CATSRGQGPYNEQFF. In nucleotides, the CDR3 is TGTGCCACCAGCAGAGGACAGGGCCCCTACAATGAGCAGTTCTTC.

The DNA for the CDR3 is TGCGCCAGCAGCCCCGGAGAGTCCTACAATGAGCAGTTCTTC. Its translation is CASSPGESYNEQFF. The rearrangement uses TRBV5-1 and TRBJ2-1; D unclear. This CDR3 comprises 14 residues. From germline, CDR1 is SGHRS and CDR2 YFSETQ. With 4 bases removed from V and 1 base from J, the gap between germline ends came to 9 bases.

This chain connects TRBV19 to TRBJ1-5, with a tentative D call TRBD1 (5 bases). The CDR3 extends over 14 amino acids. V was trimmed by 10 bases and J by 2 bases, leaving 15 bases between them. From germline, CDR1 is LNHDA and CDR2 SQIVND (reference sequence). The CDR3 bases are TGTGCCACCCAAACACAGGTGGGCAATCAGCCCCAGCATTTT. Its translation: CATQTQVGNQPQHF.

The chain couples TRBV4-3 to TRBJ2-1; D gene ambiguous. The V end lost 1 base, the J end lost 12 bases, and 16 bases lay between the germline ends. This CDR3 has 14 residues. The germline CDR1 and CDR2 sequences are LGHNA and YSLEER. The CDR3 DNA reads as TGCGCCAGCAGCCAAGTCACCGGCGGCATTTCGCAGTTCTTC. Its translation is CASSQVTGGISQFF.

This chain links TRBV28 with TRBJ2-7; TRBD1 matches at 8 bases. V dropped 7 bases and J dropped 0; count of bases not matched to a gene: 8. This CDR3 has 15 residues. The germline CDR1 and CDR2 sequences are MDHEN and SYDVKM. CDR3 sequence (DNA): TGTGCCAGCAACTCCGACAGGGGCTACTCCTACGAGCAGTACTTC. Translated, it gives CASNSDRGYSYEQYF.

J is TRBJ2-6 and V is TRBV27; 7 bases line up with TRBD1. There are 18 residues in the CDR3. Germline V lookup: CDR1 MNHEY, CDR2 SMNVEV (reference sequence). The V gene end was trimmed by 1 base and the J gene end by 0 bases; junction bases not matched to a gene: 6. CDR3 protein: CASSLFPGQNSGANVLTF. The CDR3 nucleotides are TGTGCCAGCAGTTTATTTCCGGGACAGAACTCTGGGGCCAACGTCCTGACTTTC.

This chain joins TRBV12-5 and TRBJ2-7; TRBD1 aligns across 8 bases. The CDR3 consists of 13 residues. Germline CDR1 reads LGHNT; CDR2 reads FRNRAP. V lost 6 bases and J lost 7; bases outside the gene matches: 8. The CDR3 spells CASGLQGAGEQYF. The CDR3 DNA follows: TGTGCTAGTGGCCTCCAGGGGGCTGGGGAGCAGTACTTC. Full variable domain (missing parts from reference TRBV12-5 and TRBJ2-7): DARVTQTPRHKVTEMGQEVTMRCQPILGHNTVFWYRQTMMQGLELLAYFRNRAPLDDSGMPKDRFSAEMPDATLATLKIQPSEPRDSAVYFCASGLQGAGEQYFGPGTRLTVT.

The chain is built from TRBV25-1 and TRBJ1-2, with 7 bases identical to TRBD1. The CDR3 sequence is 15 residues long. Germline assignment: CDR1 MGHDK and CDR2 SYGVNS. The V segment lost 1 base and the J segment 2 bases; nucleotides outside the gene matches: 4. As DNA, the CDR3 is TGTGCCAGCAGTGAATTTACAGGGGCCAACTATGGCTACACCTTC. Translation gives CASSEFTGANYGYTF.

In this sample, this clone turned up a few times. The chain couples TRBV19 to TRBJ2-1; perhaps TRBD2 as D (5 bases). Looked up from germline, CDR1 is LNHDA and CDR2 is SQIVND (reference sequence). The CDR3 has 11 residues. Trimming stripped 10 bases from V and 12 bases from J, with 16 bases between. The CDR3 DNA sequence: TGTGCCACCAGGTCGGGGATCGGGCAGTTCTTC. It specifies CATRSGIGQFF. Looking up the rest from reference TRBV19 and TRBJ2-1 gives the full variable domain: DGGITQSPKYLFRKEGQNVTLSCEQNLNHDAMYWYRQDPGQGLRLIYYSQIVNDFQKGDIAEGYSVSREKKESFPLTVTSAQKNPTAFYLCATRSGIGQFFGPGTRLTVL.

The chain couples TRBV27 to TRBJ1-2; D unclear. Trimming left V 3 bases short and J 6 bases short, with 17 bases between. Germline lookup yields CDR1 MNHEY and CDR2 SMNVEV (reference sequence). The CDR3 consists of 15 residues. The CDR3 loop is CASSFLGRAQDGYTF. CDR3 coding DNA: TGTGCCAGCAGTTTTTTGGGGAGGGCGCAGGATGGCTACACCTTC.

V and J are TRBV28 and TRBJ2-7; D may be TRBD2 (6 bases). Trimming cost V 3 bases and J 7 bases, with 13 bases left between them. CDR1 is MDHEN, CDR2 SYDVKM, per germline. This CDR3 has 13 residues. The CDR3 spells CASSLGGGWEQYF. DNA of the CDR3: TGTGCCAGCAGTTTGGGGGGAGGATGGGAGCAGTACTTC. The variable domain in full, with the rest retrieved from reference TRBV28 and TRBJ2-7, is DVKVTQSSRYLVKRTGEKVFLECVQDMDHENMFWYRQDPGLGLRLIYFSYDVKMKEKGDIPEGYSVSREKKERFSLILESASTNQTSMYLCASSLGGGWEQYFGPGTRLTVT.

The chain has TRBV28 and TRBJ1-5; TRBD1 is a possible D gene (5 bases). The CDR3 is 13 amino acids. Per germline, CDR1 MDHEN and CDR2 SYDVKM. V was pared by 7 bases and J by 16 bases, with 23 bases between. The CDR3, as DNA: TGTGCCAGCACCGGAGGGGAGGGCACGGTTCATCATTTT. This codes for CASTGGEGTVHHF. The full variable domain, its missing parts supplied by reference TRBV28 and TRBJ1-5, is DVKVTQSSRYLVKRTGEKVFLECVQDMDHENMFWYRQDPGLGLRLIYFSYDVKMKEKGDIPEGYSVSREKKERFSLILESASTNQTSMYLCASTGGEGTVHHFGDGTRLSIL.

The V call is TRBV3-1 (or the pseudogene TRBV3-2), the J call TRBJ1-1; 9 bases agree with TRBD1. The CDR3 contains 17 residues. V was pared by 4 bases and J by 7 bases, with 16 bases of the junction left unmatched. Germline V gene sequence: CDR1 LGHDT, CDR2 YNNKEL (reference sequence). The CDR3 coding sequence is TGTGCCAGCAGCCCTTCCGGGACAGGGTTTCGTCAGATTGAAGCTTTCTTT. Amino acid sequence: CASSPSGTGFRQIEAFF.

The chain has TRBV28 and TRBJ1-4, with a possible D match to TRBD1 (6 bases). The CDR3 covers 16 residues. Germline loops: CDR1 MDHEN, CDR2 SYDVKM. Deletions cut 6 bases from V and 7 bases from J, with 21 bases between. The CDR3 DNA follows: TGTGCCAGCAGACCCATGGGGGGGGCGCCTAGTGAAAAACTGTTTTTT. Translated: CASRPMGGAPSEKLFF.

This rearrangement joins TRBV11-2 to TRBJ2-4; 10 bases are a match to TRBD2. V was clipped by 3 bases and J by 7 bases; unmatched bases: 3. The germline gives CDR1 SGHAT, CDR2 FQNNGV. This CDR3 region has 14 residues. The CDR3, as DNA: TGTGCCAGCAGCTTGGGGACTAGCGTGAACATTCAGTACTTC. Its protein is CASSLGTSVNIQYF.

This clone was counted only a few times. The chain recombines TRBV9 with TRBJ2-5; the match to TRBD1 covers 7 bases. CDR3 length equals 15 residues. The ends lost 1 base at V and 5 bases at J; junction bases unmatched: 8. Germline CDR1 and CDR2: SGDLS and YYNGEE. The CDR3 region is CASSVSGGRVETQYF. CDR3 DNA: TGTGCCAGCAGCGTATCAGGGGGACGAGTGGAGACCCAGTACTTC.

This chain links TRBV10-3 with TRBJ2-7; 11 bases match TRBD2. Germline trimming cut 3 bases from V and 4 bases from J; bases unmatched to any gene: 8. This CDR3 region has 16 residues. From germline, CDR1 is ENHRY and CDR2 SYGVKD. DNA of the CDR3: TGTGCCATCAGTGATTCAACTAGCGGGGGCGGTTACGAGCAGTACTTC. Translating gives CAISDSTSGGGYEQYF.

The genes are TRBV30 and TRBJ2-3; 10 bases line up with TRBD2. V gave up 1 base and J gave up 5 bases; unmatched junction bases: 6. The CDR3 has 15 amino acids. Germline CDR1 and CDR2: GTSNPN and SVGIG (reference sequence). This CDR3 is CAWSAGTSDIDTQYF. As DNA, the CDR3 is TGTGCCTGGAGTGCCGGGACTAGCGACATAGATACGCAGTATTTT.

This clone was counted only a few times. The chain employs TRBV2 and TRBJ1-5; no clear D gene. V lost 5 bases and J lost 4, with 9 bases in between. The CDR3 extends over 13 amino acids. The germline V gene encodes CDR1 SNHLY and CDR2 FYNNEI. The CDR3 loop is CASSPTPNQPQHF. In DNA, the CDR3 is TGTGCCAGCAGTCCGACACCGAATCAGCCCCAGCATTTT.

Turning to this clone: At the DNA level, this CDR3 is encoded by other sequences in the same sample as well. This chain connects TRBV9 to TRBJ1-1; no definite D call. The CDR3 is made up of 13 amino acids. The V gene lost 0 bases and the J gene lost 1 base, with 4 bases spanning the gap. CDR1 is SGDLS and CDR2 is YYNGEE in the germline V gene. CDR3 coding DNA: TGTGCCAGCAGCGTAGCGGGGAACACTGAAGCTTTCTTT. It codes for CASSVAGNTEAFF.

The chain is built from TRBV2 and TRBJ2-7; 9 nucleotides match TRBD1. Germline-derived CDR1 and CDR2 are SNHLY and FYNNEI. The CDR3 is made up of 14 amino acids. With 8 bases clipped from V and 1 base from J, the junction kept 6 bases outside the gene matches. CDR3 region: CASGGGTGSYEQYF. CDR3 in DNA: TGTGCCAGCGGGGGAGGGACAGGGTCCTACGAGCAGTACTTC. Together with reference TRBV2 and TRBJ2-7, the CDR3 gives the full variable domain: EPEVTQTPSHQVTQMGQEVILRCVPISNHLYFYWYRQILGQKVEFLVSFYNNEISEKSEIFDDQFSVERPDGSNFTLKIRSTKLEDSAMYFCASGGGTGSYEQYFGPGTRLTVT.